The next 4 T cell receptor beta chains were all read from a single sample in a study of regulatory T cells in long-lasting Graves disease. Time point specified: newly diagnosed GD, antithyroid drugs for less than 3 months. PBMCs provided the RNA from which the TCR library was made. Library construction for TCR beta used iRepertoire HTBI primers and Arm-PCR of CDR3 regions. TCRdb independently ran MiXCR on the multiplex PCR reads; one entry per CDR3 protein. The sample yields 530,000 or so distinct CDR3 sequences, 13% seen once. The sample was also reused in another study, on T cells in Graves' hyperthyroidism and ophthalmopathy.

Sequencing used peripheral blood mononuclear cells (PBMCs), obtained at new diagnosis, from a patient treated with antithyroid drugs. These receptors all stem from a man under 40 with Graves disease.

In its sample, this clonotype was seen many times. The V call is TRBV18, the J call TRBJ1-1; D is uncertain. The V gene lost 2 bases and the J gene lost 4 bases, with 8 bases spanning the gap. The CDR3 has 13 amino acids. CDR1 is KGHSH and CDR2 is LQKENI in the germline V gene. The CDR3 DNA reads as TGTGCCAGCTCACCATCACAGACCACTGAAGCTTTCTTT. This translates into CASSPSQTTEAFF.

This clonotype was seen a handful of times. The chain is built from TRBV14 and TRBJ2-7, with 15 bases lining up with TRBD2. The trim removed 3 bases at V and 5 bases at J, leaving 5 bases unmatched. The CDR3 length is 16 residues. CDR1 and CDR2 (germline): SGHDN, FVKESK. This CDR3 is CASSHRGTSGRNEQYF. The DNA of the CDR3 is TGTGCCAGCAGCCACAGAGGGACTAGCGGGAGGAACGAGCAGTACTTC.

This clonotype has a count of ten or more. This rearrangement joins TRBV11-2 to TRBJ2-5; TRBD2 might be the D (5 bases). CDR3 length equals 14 residues. CDR1 and CDR2 from the germline V gene are SGHAT and FQNNGV. Trimming left V 2 bases short and J 2 bases short, with 9 bases between. CDR3 protein: CASSLSRVQETQYF. In DNA, the CDR3 is TGTGCCAGCAGCTTATCGCGGGTACAAGAGACCCAGTACTTC.

This clonotype has a count of ten or more. V usage is TRBV18 and J usage is TRBJ2-7; no clear D gene. The CDR3 is made up of 14 amino acids. Trimming removed 6 bases from V and 5 bases from J, with 17 bases in between. Germline CDR1 is KGHSH and CDR2 is LQKENI. CDR3 bases: TGTGCCAGCTCCCTGGTCAGAGGACGAAACGAGCAGTACTTC. As protein: CASSLVRGRNEQYF.